This T cell receptor (beta chain) was recovered during a study of OX40 agonist ivuxolimab in advanced cancers. Repertoires were generated with immunoSEQ multiplex PCR, while TCRdb's copy carries only in-frame clones and drops some. The table includes about 67,000 clones, roughly 81% detected once. This CDR3 has 16 residues. With 5 bases clipped from V and 5 bases from J, the junction kept 7 bases outside the gene matches. Germline-derived CDR1 and CDR2 are SGHNT and YYREEE (reference sequence). The input for sequencing was CD4+ or CD8+ T cells sorted from blood, taken in a trial of the OX40 agonist ivuxolimab. The chain employs TRBV5-4 and TRBJ2-3; 14 bases are shared with TRBD2. The sequence was collected from an adult with an advanced solid tumor such as melanoma, head and neck, liver or kidney cancer. The CDR3 protein is CASRSGLAGVKDTQYF. CDR3 in DNA: TGTGCCAGCAGATCGGGACTAGCGGGAGTGAAAGATACGCAGTATTTT. The variable domain in full, with the rest retrieved from reference TRBV5-4 and TRBJ2-3, is ETGVTQSPTHLIKTRGQQVTLRCSSQSGHNTVSWYQQALGQGPQFIFQYYREEENGRGNFPPRFSGLQFPNYSSELNVNALELDDSALYLCASRSGLAGVKDTQYFGPGTRLTVL.